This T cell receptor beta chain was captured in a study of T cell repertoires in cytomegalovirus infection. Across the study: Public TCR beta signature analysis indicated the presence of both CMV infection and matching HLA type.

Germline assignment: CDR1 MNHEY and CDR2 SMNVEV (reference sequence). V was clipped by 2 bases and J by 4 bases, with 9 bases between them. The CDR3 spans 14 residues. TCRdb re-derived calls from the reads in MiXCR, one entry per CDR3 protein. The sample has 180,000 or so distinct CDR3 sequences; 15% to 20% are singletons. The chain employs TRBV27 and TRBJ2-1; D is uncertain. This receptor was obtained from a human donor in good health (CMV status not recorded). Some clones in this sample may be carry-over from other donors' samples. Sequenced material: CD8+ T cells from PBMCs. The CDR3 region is CASSLRSGYNEQFF. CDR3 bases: TGTGCCAGCAGTTTAAGGTCCGGTTACAATGAGCAGTTCTTC.